This T cell receptor (beta chain) was captured in a study of blood T cell repertoires in COVID-19. Overall study context: COVID-19 samples from acute and convalescent phases originated in the United States, Italy and Spain. T cells, B-cell-depleted T cells, or PBMCs provided the cDNA or gDNA that served as material.

The CDR3 is 13 residues long. From germline, CDR1 is LGHDT and CDR2 YNNKEL (reference sequence). The V and J ends lost 5 bases and 4 bases respectively, with 11 bases between them. In the authors' workflow: Reference gene primer amplification gave estimated nucleated cell counts. TCRdb keeps only in-frame clones here, not all; method: immunoSEQ multiplex PCR. D and trimming come from the DNA, and the V and J calls and clone size come from that table. The repertoire includes around 100,000 clones, under 90% of them detected once, and about 13% sits in the top ten. The specimen was peripheral blood. The chain couples TRBV3-1 (or the pseudogene TRBV3-2) to TRBJ2-5; no clear D. The sequence came from a human donor in a cohort sampled during active COVID-19. The chain's CDR3 is CASSVSRSETQYF. DNA for the CDR3: TGTGCCAGCAGCGTCTCCCGGTCAGAGACCCAGTACTTC.